The 17 T cell receptor beta chains presented below share a single source sample, sequenced in a study of T cell responses to AZD1222 COVID-19 vaccine. TCRdb's table, derived via immunoSEQ multiplex PCR, lists solely in-frame clones and lacks some. The repertoire has 110,000 to 150,000 clones, 80% to 95% of them found once; the top ten carry more than 3.5%. Sequenced material: peripheral blood, taken on day 0 of AZD1222 vaccination. The origin of the receptors is an adult in good health.

The chain employs TRBV28 and TRBJ1-2; D remains unclear. V was clipped by 2 bases and J by 8 bases, with 18 bases between them. Per the germline V gene, CDR1 is MDHEN and CDR2 is SYDVKM. The CDR3 has 15 residues. Written as DNA, the CDR3 is TGTGCCAGCAGTTTACGATTCCCAACCCCAGAGGGCTACACCTTC. Protein sequence: CASSLRFPTPEGYTF.

This chain links TRBV12-3 or TRBV12-4 with TRBJ2-7, with D unclear. The CDR3 is 11 residues long. The germline V and J ends were trimmed by 3 bases and 4 bases, with 4 bases remaining between them. CDR3 sequence: CASSFMYEQYF. The DNA for the CDR3 is TGTGCCAGCAGTTTTATGTACGAGCAGTACTTC.

About this clone itself: Different DNA sequences within this sample yield the same CDR3. The chain couples TRBV10-1 to TRBJ2-7; D gene unclear. Germline loops: CDR1 WNHNN, CDR2 SYGVQD (reference sequence). The CDR3 runs to 13 residues. Trimming stripped 0 bases from V and 2 bases from J, with 5 bases between. The CDR3 DNA reads TGCGCCAGCAGTGAGTCGGGGACCTACGAGCAGTACTTC. Translating gives CASSESGTYEQYF.

The genes are TRBV20-1 and TRBJ2-7; 10 nucleotides align to TRBD2. Germline CDR1 and CDR2: DFQATT and SNEGSKA (reference sequence). The CDR3 has 15 residues. V was clipped by 3 bases and J by 2 bases; unmatched bases: 7. The CDR3 nucleotides are TGCAGTGCTAGTTCAGCGGGAGGGTACCCCTACGAGCAGTACTTC. This sequence encodes CSASSAGGYPYEQYF.

CDR3 amino acids: CASSQDLETSSDTQYF. As DNA, the CDR3 is TGCGCCAGCAGCCAAGATTTGGAGACTAGTTCAGATACGCAGTATTTT. This chain connects TRBV4-1 to TRBJ2-3, with D perhaps matching TRBD2 (6 bases). The germline V gene has CDR1 MGHRA and CDR2 YSYEKL. The CDR3 is 16 residues long. V shed 0 bases and J shed 4 bases, with 14 bases lying between them.

The chain is built from TRBV6-1 and TRBJ2-1; 9 bases agree with TRBD1. This CDR3 region has 17 residues. J was trimmed by 5 bases and V by 2 bases; bases with no gene match: 10. CDR1 is MNHNS and CDR2 is SASEGT in the germline V gene. In DNA form, the CDR3 reads TGTGCCAGCAGTGAATCGGGAACAGGGGGCAGCCACAATGAGCAGTTCTTC. Protein: CASSESGTGGSHNEQFF.

The chain links TRBV5-1 to TRBJ2-2; TRBD2 is a possible D gene (6 bases). The CDR3 sequence is 16 residues long. Trimming shortened V by 3 bases and J by 0 bases, and 12 bases separated the two germline ends. Per germline, CDR1 SGHRS and CDR2 YFSETQ. CDR3 nucleotide sequence: TGCGCCAGCAGCTCCGGGACTTTCGCGAACACCGGGGAGCTGTTTTTT. Its translation is CASSSGTFANTGELFF.

The rearrangement uses TRBV3-1 (or the pseudogene TRBV3-2) and TRBJ2-3; D tentatively reads TRBD1 or TRBD2 (5 bases each). This CDR3 contains 14 residues. Germline-derived CDR1 and CDR2 are LGHDT and YNNKEL (reference sequence). V was cut by 5 bases and J by 5 bases, with 14 bases left in between. The CDR3 is CASSYPARGDTQYF. The CDR3 DNA reads as TGTGCCAGCAGCTACCCAGCGAGGGGAGATACGCAGTATTTT.

The gene calls are TRBV5-3 and TRBJ2-7; 8 bases line up with TRBD1. TRBV5-3 is annotated as an ORF whose role is uncertain. J was trimmed by 0 bases and V by 1 base; bases with no gene match: 18. The CDR3 totals 20 residues. CDR3 sequence reads: CARSLLRINEGQETSYEQYF. The CDR3 nucleotides are TGTGCCAGAAGCTTGCTCCGCATCAACGAGGGACAGGAAACCTCCTACGAGCAGTACTTC.

The chain joins TRBV19 to TRBJ2-2; possibly TRBD2 for D (5 bases). Deletions cut 1 base from V and 5 bases from J, with 8 bases between. The germline CDR1 and CDR2 sequences are LNHDA and SQIVND (reference sequence). This CDR3 is 14 amino acids long. The CDR3 DNA reads as TGTGCCAGTAGTATAGGACGGGGTACCGGGGAGCTGTTTTTT. It yields the protein CASSIGRGTGELFF.

The count of this clone is one. The V call is TRBV7-2, the J call TRBJ2-3; D unclear. V was pared by 5 bases and J by 5 bases, with 20 bases between. Per germline, CDR1 SGHTA and CDR2 FQGNSA. This CDR3 comprises 16 residues. The CDR3 protein is CASSLLTMDPGDTQYF. In DNA, the CDR3 is TGTGCCAGCAGCCTTCTCACTATGGACCCAGGAGATACGCAGTATTTT.

This clone was seen only once. The chain joins TRBV5-4 to TRBJ1-4; D might be TRBD1 (6 bases). Germline V gene lookup returns CDR1 SGHNT and CDR2 YYREEE (reference sequence). V shed 4 bases and J shed 2 bases, with 12 bases lying between them. This CDR3 contains 15 residues. The CDR3 DNA reads TGTGCCAGCAGCGGCACAGGGCGCACTAATGAAAAACTGTTTTTT. As protein: CASSGTGRTNEKLFF. Drawing the rest from reference TRBV5-4 and TRBJ1-4, the complete variable domain is ETGVTQSPTHLIKTRGQQVTLRCSSQSGHNTVSWYQQALGQGPQFIFQYYREEENGRGNFPPRFSGLQFPNYSSELNVNALELDDSALYLCASSGTGRTNEKLFFGSGTQLSVL.

The chain combines TRBV9 with TRBJ2-3; D is uncertain. With 0 bases removed from V and 4 bases from J, the gap between germline ends came to 9 bases. Germline values: CDR1 SGDLS, CDR2 YYNGEE. The CDR3 covers 14 residues. The DNA of the CDR3 is TGTGCCAGCAGCGTAGCTCCGGGTGCAGATACGCAGTATTTT. This gives the protein CASSVAPGADTQYF.

The chain uses TRBV5-1 and TRBJ1-5; D is undetermined. With 0 bases removed from V and 6 bases from J, the gap between germline ends came to 13 bases. Germline CDR1 and CDR2: SGHRS and YFSETQ. The CDR3 totals 15 residues. The CDR3 DNA is TGCGCCAGCAGCTTGGATGGCAGTTCTAGTCAGCCCCAGCATTTT. It translates to CASSLDGSSSQPQHF. The whole variable domain, remainder taken from reference TRBV5-1 and TRBJ1-5, is KAGVTQTPRYLIKTRGQQVTLSCSPISGHRSVSWYQQTPGQGLQFLFEYFSETQRNKGNFPGRFSGRQFSNSRSEMNVSTLELGDSALYLCASSLDGSSSQPQHFGDGTRLSIL.

This chain links TRBV5-4 with TRBJ2-3, with 7 bases lining up with TRBD2. J was trimmed by 4 bases and V by 4 bases; bases with no gene match: 9. CDR1 SGHNT and CDR2 YYREEE come from the germline V gene (reference sequence). The CDR3 has 15 amino acids. CDR3 nucleotide sequence: TGTGCCAGCAGCCCTAGCGGCAGGGTGGCAGATACGCAGTATTTT. Translating it yields CASSPSGRVADTQYF.

This rearrangement joins TRBV3-1 (or the pseudogene TRBV3-2) to TRBJ1-3, with 7 positions matching TRBD1. Trimming removed 2 bases from V and 4 bases from J; junction bases left unmatched: 11. Germline V gene sequence: CDR1 LGHDT, CDR2 YNNKEL (reference sequence). The CDR3 extends over 17 amino acids. The chain's CDR3 is CASSQNQIPRGGNTIYF. In DNA, the CDR3 is TGTGCCAGCAGCCAAAACCAGATCCCCAGGGGGGGAAACACCATATATTTT.

The chain links TRBV10-3 to TRBJ2-1; TRBD2 agrees at 10 bases. The V and J ends lost 10 bases and 3 bases, in that order; junction bases with no gene match: 6. The CDR3 consists of 14 residues. Looked up from germline, CDR1 is ENHRY and CDR2 is SYGVKD. CDR3 in DNA: TGTGCCACAACCCAGCGGGAGGGCTACAATGAGCAGTTCTTC. Translation: CATTQREGYNEQFF.